A selection of T cell receptor beta chains follows, all from one sample in a study of shared clonotypes between healthy human individuals. Produced via immunoSEQ multiplex PCR; TCRdb's table is partial and in-frame only. This sample has around 2.1 million clones, with about 92% found just once. The source material was naive CD8+ T cells from PBMCs. The receptors come from a man aged 18 to 29 in good health. Some clones in this sample may be carry-over from other donors' samples. Each CDR3 is given with its conserved first and last residue. Each record gives: V gene, D gene, J gene, clone size, CDR3 DNA, CDR3 protein. A D gene is named only where the DNA matches it firmly. Rows may omit the clone size; those that give it use once, few, many or a size class.

TRBV10-3	NA	TRBJ1-1	NA	TGTGCCATCAGTAGCGACGGCTTGAACACTGAAGCTTTCTTT	CAISSDGLNTEAFF
TRBV27	NA	TRBJ1-1	NA	TGTGCCAGCAGTTCCACGGGGGGCCACACTGAAGCTTTCTTT	CASSSTGGHTEAFF
TRBV10-1	TRBD1	TRBJ2-2	NA	TGCGCCAGCAGTCTTGCTCCGCGACAGGGTGGCACCGGGGAGCTGTTTTTT	CASSLAPRQGGTGELFF
TRBV5-1	TRBD2	TRBJ2-1	NA	TGCGCCAGCAGCTTGACGACTAGCGGGCTGCTACAGGGGCAGTTCTTC	CASSLTTSGLLQGQFF
TRBV27	TRBD2	TRBJ2-1	NA	TGTGCCAGCAACCCACTAGCGTCGTCCTACAATGAGCAGTTCTTC	CASNPLASSYNEQFF
TRBV4-1	NA	TRBJ2-7	NA	TGCGCCAGCAGCCAAGACCCCGCGAGCGACGAGCAGTACTTC	CASSQDPASDEQYF
TRBV19	NA	TRBJ1-5	once	TGTGCCAGTAGAATCGGGGGGGCTGTTCAGCCCCAGCATTTT	CASRIGGAVQPQHF
TRBV2	TRBD2	TRBJ2-7	NA	TGTGCCAGCAGTGAAGCGGGAGCGGGAGAATCCTACGAGCAGTACTTC	CASSEAGAGESYEQYF
TRBV10-3	NA	TRBJ1-2	NA	TGTGCCATCAGTGAGTCTGCCCTTCCAGGGGGCTACACCTTC	CAISESALPGGYTF
TRBV27	TRBD2	TRBJ2-5	NA	TGTGCCAGCAGGAAGGGGACTAGCGGGAGGGAGTACCAAGAGACCCAGTACTTC	CASRKGTSGREYQETQYF
TRBV7-9	NA	TRBJ2-1	NA	TGTGCCAGCAGCAACAATAAGGGGGAGCAGTTCTTC	CASSNNKGEQFF
TRBV5-4	NA	TRBJ2-7	NA	TGTGCCAGCAGCTCAGCAGGGGTCTTTTACGAGCAGTACTTC	CASSSAGVFYEQYF
TRBV10-2	NA	TRBJ1-5	NA	TGCGCCAGCAGGGCCAGAGATAGCAATCAGCCCCAGCATTTT	CASRARDSNQPQHF
TRBV7-9	NA	TRBJ2-7	NA	TGTGCCAGCAGCTCCCCCCGAGCTACTCGACCTGCCGAGCAGTACTTC	CASSSPRATRPAEQYF
TRBV5-1	NA	TRBJ2-3	NA	TGCGCCAGCAGCGTCCCAGGGTCCCTTAGCACAGATACGCAGTATTTT	CASSVPGSLSTDTQYF
TRBV7-2	TRBD2	TRBJ2-1	NA	TGTGCCAGCAGCTTAGAGGGACTACATTCCAATGAGCAGTTCTTC	CASSLEGLHSNEQFF
TRBV30	NA	TRBJ2-7	NA	TGTGCCTGGAGTTATGCCTACGAGCAGTACTTC	CAWSYAYEQYF
TRBV9	NA	TRBJ1-1	NA	TGTGCCAGCAGCCCAGTAGGGAGGGTCTGGGGCACTGAAGCTTTCTTT	CASSPVGRVWGTEAFF
TRBV7-9	NA	TRBJ2-1	NA	TGTGCCAGCAGCTTAGTCGAACAAGCCTACAATGAGCAGTTCTTC	CASSLVEQAYNEQFF
TRBV6-1	TRBD1	TRBJ2-1	NA	TGTGCCAGCAGTGGGCGACAGGGCTGGAATGAGCAGTTCTTC	CASSGRQGWNEQFF
TRBV27	TRBD1	TRBJ2-1	NA	TGTGCCAGCCTAGGGGGCGCCCATGAGCAGTTCTTC	CASLGGAHEQFF
TRBV18	NA	TRBJ2-7	once	TGTGCCAGCTCACCGTCCAGGGCAGATTGGTTCGAGCAGTACTTC	CASSPSRADWFEQYF
TRBV10-1	NA	TRBJ1-1	NA	TGCGCCAGCAGGGCTGACAGGAACACTGAAGCTTTCTTT	CASRADRNTEAFF
TRBV27	TRBD1	TRBJ2-1	NA	TGTGCCAGCAGTTTATCGGCGGGGACAGGGGTCAATGAGCAGTTCTTC	CASSLSAGTGVNEQFF
TRBV6-5	NA	TRBJ1-1	few	TGTGCCAGCAGGGTGGCCACTGAAGCTTTCTTT	CASRVATEAFF
TRBV27	NA	TRBJ2-1	NA	TGTGCCAGCGGGCCCCTTGGGTCCTACAATGAGCAGTTCTTC	CASGPLGSYNEQFF
TRBV6-6	TRBD2	TRBJ2-1	NA	TGTGCCAGCAGCCACGGACTAGCGGGACGAGGGCATGAGCAGTTCTTC	CASSHGLAGRGHEQFF
TRBV7-9	NA	TRBJ1-2	once	TGTGCCAGCAGCTTATCCACCTGGGCAAACTATGGCTACACCTTC	CASSLSTWANYGYTF
TRBV6-5	NA	TRBJ1-3	NA	TGTGCCAGCAGTTACTCTGGGACCCCTGGAAACACCATATATTTT	CASSYSGTPGNTIYF